Each of the 32 T cell receptor beta chains below was sequenced from the same sample in a study of blood T cell repertoires in COVID-19. Repertoires were generated with immunoSEQ multiplex PCR, while TCRdb's copy carries only in-frame clones and drops some. Of 100,000 to 120,000 clones in the sample, approximately 82% were seen once. The sequencing input was peripheral blood. The receptors here all came from a woman of 80 years or more with acute or convalescent COVID-19.

This clone has only a few counts. The chain joins TRBV5-1 to TRBJ1-1; TRBD1 agrees at 7 bases. Germline-derived CDR1 and CDR2 are SGHRS and YFSETQ. CDR3 length equals 14 residues. V trimming: 1 base; J trimming: 4 bases; junction bases outside the gene matches: 4. DNA for the CDR3: TGCGCCAGCAGCTTGAAGGGGGCAGGCACTGAAGCTTTCTTT. Its protein is CASSLKGAGTEAFF.

The chain couples TRBV28 to TRBJ2-7; 10 bases are shared with TRBD1. Germline V gives CDR1 MDHEN, CDR2 SYDVKM. The CDR3 consists of 14 residues. J lost 6 bases, V lost 4 bases, and 6 bases had no gene match. For the CDR3, the DNA is TGTGCCAGCAGTTCGACAGGGGGCGGGTCCGAGCAGTACTTC. Translation: CASSSTGGGSEQYF. Full variable domain (remainder filled in from reference TRBV28 and TRBJ2-7): DVKVTQSSRYLVKRTGEKVFLECVQDMDHENMFWYRQDPGLGLRLIYFSYDVKMKEKGDIPEGYSVSREKKERFSLILESASTNQTSMYLCASSSTGGGSEQYFGPGTRLTVT.

The chain employs TRBV5-8 and TRBJ1-2; no clear D gene. Germline assignment: CDR1 SGHTS and CDR2 YDEGEE. Trimming removed 1 base from V and 6 bases from J, with 10 bases in between. The CDR3 is made up of 13 amino acids. CDR3 amino acids: CASSLPQFDGYTF. In DNA form, the CDR3 reads TGTGCCAGCAGCTTGCCCCAGTTCGATGGCTACACCTTC.

The chain couples TRBV7-2 to TRBJ2-4; no firm D call. V dropped 5 bases and J dropped 5 bases, with 4 bases sitting between them. CDR1 and CDR2 from the germline V gene are SGHTA and FQGNSA. CDR3 length: 11 residues. The CDR3 region is CASSRENIQYF. CDR3 nucleotides: TGTGCCAGCAGCAGAGAAAACATTCAGTACTTC.

The chain uses TRBV29-1 and TRBJ2-3, with a tentative D call TRBD2 (6 bases). The CDR3 consists of 14 residues. Germline lookup yields CDR1 SQVTM and CDR2 ANQGSEA. Trimming stripped 4 bases from V and 4 bases from J, with 15 bases between. CDR3: CSVVRGFSADTQYF. In DNA form, the CDR3 reads TGCAGCGTTGTTCGGGGGTTTAGTGCAGATACGCAGTATTTT.

This clone was seen repeatedly, ten times or more. V is TRBV14 and J is TRBJ2-7, with TRBD1 identical over 9 bases. J lost 4 bases, V lost 4 bases, and 8 bases had no gene match. Germline V CDR1 and CDR2: SGHDN, FVKESK. The CDR3 is 15 amino acids. CDR3 sequence reads: CASSPLRDRVYEQYF. DNA of the CDR3: TGTGCCAGCAGCCCCCTCCGGGACAGGGTATACGAGCAGTACTTC.

The rearrangement links TRBV2 to TRBJ1-2; D uncertain. Germline loops: CDR1 SNHLY, CDR2 FYNNEI. The CDR3 runs to 13 residues. V lost 1 base to trimming and J lost 4 bases, with 7 bases between them. CDR3 residues: CASSEENIYGYTF. CDR3 in DNA: TGTGCCAGCAGTGAAGAGAACATCTATGGCTACACCTTC. Drawing the rest from reference TRBV2 and TRBJ1-2, the complete variable domain is EPEVTQTPSHQVTQMGQEVILRCVPISNHLYFYWYRQILGQKVEFLVSFYNNEISEKSEIFDDQFSVERPDGSNFTLKIRSTKLEDSAMYFCASSEENIYGYTFGSGTRLTVV.

The chain employs TRBV4-3 and TRBJ2-3; D is possibly TRBD1 (5 bases). This CDR3 is 16 amino acids long. Trimming removed 3 bases at V and 1 base at J, with 14 bases between. Germline lookup yields CDR1 LGHNA and CDR2 YSLEER. The CDR3 spells CASSQGIARGTDTQYF. For the CDR3, the DNA is TGCGCCAGCAGCCAGGGTATCGCCAGGGGCACAGATACGCAGTATTTT.

V is TRBV18 and J is TRBJ1-3; D gene unclear. Trimming removed 5 bases from V and 1 base from J, with 15 bases in between. The germline V gene encodes CDR1 KGHSH and CDR2 LQKENI. The CDR3 extends over 16 amino acids. The CDR3 here is CASSSSTARSGNTIYF. In DNA, the CDR3 is TGTGCCAGCTCAAGCTCGACCGCTAGGTCTGGAAACACCATATATTTT.

The gene calls are TRBV5-5 and TRBJ1-2; no clear D gene. CDR3 size: 16 residues. Looked up from germline, CDR1 is SGHKS and CDR2 is YYEKEE (reference sequence). V was trimmed by 0 bases and J by 7 bases, leaving 19 bases between them. The chain's CDR3 is CASSLGPGVGSSGYTF. DNA for the CDR3: TGTGCCAGCAGCTTGGGCCCCGGCGTCGGGAGTTCTGGCTACACCTTC.

The V gene is TRBV4-1, the J gene TRBJ2-1, with D perhaps matching TRBD2 (5 bases). The CDR3 totals 17 residues. The germline V gene encodes CDR1 MGHRA and CDR2 YSYEKL. Trimming removed 4 bases at V and 2 bases at J, with 18 bases between. CDR3 coding DNA: TGCGCCAGCAGCCGGAAGCCCCTAGCAGACGCCTACAATGAGCAGTTCTTC. Amino acid sequence: CASSRKPLADAYNEQFF.

V is TRBV28 and J is TRBJ2-7; 8 bases are a match to TRBD2. J lost 9 bases, V lost 5 bases, and 6 bases had no gene match. The CDR3 spans 12 residues. Germline V lookup: CDR1 MDHEN, CDR2 SYDVKM. DNA of the CDR3: TGTGCCAGCAGTGCCTGGACTAGCACGCAGTACTTC. The encoded protein is CASSAWTSTQYF. Filled out from reference TRBV28 and TRBJ2-7, the complete variable domain reads DVKVTQSSRYLVKRTGEKVFLECVQDMDHENMFWYRQDPGLGLRLIYFSYDVKMKEKGDIPEGYSVSREKKERFSLILESASTNQTSMYLCASSAWTSTQYFGPGTRLTVT.

In its sample, this clone was seen once. The chain uses TRBV12-2 and TRBJ2-1; TRBD2 is the table's D call and was not checked against the DNA. TRBV12-2 is recorded as a pseudogene. The CDR3 is made up of 16 amino acids. In DNA, the CDR3 is TGTGCAAGTCGCCAGGGGGGACTAGGAGCCTACAATGAGCAGTTCTTC. Translation gives CASRQGGLGAYNEQFF.

This sequence joins TRBV19 and TRBJ2-7; D is possibly TRBD1 (6 bases). V lost 6 bases to trimming and J lost 2 bases, with 17 bases between them. The CDR3 has 15 amino acids. Germline CDR1 LNHDA, CDR2 SQIVND (reference sequence). This CDR3 reads CASSPQGFGTYEQYF. CDR3 nucleotide sequence: TGTGCCAGTAGCCCCCAGGGGTTTGGTACCTACGAGCAGTACTTC.

The rearrangement uses TRBV7-2 and TRBJ1-4; D is perhaps TRBD1 (5 bases). Germline-derived CDR1 and CDR2 are SGHTA and FQGNSA. CDR3 length: 14 amino acids. Trimming shortened V by 5 bases and J by 14 bases, and 21 bases separated the two germline ends. The CDR3 spells CASSPQSGVSRLFF. CDR3 coding DNA: TGTGCCAGCAGCCCCCAGTCGGGGGTCTCAAGGCTGTTTTTT.

The chain employs TRBV5-1 and TRBJ2-7; possibly TRBD2 for D (5 bases). Trimming took 2 bases from V and 4 from J, leaving 13 bases between them. The CDR3 contains 14 residues. Looked up from germline, CDR1 is SGHRS and CDR2 is YFSETQ. The CDR3 sequence is CASSFEGFIYEQYF. CDR3 bases: TGCGCCAGCAGCTTTGAGGGCTTTATATACGAGCAGTACTTC.

This clone has only a few counts. The same CDR3 can be traced to other DNA sequences in this sample. The genes are TRBV5-4 and TRBJ2-7; possible D gene TRBD1, 5 bases. CDR3 size: 13 residues. Germline-derived CDR1 and CDR2 are SGHNT and YYREEE (reference sequence). Trimming removed 0 bases from V and 6 bases from J, with 10 bases in between. CDR3 region: CASSLASRGEQYF. The CDR3 nucleotides are TGTGCCAGCAGCTTGGCCTCTAGGGGCGAGCAGTACTTC. The full variable domain, with the rest looked up from reference TRBV5-4 and TRBJ2-7, is ETGVTQSPTHLIKTRGQQVTLRCSSQSGHNTVSWYQQALGQGPQFIFQYYREEENGRGNFPPRFSGLQFPNYSSELNVNALELDDSALYLCASSLASRGEQYFGPGTRLTVT.

V and J are TRBV6-5 and TRBJ2-7; 8 nucleotides match TRBD1. CDR1 and CDR2 from the germline V gene are MNHEY and SVGAGI. The ends lost 6 bases at V and 6 bases at J; junction bases unmatched: 7. The CDR3 runs 13 residues. In nucleotides, the CDR3 is TGTGCCAGCAGCCAGGACAGGGCCCTCGAGCAGTACTTC. Protein sequence: CASSQDRALEQYF.

The J gene is TRBJ2-7, the V gene TRBV10-1, with D possibly matching TRBD1 (6 bases). V lost 4 bases, J lost 6 bases, and 13 bases lay in between. The V gene's germline CDR1 is WNHNN and CDR2 SYGVQD (reference sequence). CDR3 length equals 13 residues. CDR3: CASSGGGAREQYF. Written as DNA, the CDR3 is TGCGCCAGCAGTGGAGGGGGAGCTCGCGAGCAGTACTTC.

This chain links TRBV30 with TRBJ1-2; 7 bases fit TRBD1. In germline, CDR1 is GTSNPN, CDR2 SVGIG (reference sequence). Trimming removed 1 base from V and 3 bases from J; junction bases left unmatched: 8. CDR3 length equals 15 residues. For the CDR3, the DNA is TGTGCCTGGAGTGCTTGGGACAGTGATCACTATGGCTACACCTTC. It codes for CAWSAWDSDHYGYTF. Based on the CDR3 plus reference TRBV30 and TRBJ1-2, the full variable domain is SQTIHQWPATLVQPVGSPLSLECTVEGTSNPNLYWYRQAAGRGLQLLFYSVGIGQISSEVPQNLSASRPQDRQFILSSKKLLLSDSGFYLCAWSAWDSDHYGYTFGSGTRLTVV.

This CDR3 reads CASSDPSGGTDTQYF. CDR3 in DNA: TGTGCCAGCAGTGACCCTAGCGGGGGGACAGATACGCAGTATTTT. The rearrangement links TRBV6-4 to TRBJ2-3; 11 nucleotides line up with TRBD2. The CDR3 is 15 residues long. V lost 2 bases, J lost 3 bases, and 1 base stayed unmatched. The germline CDR1 and CDR2 sequences are MRHNA and SNTAGT.

The chain is built from TRBV19 and TRBJ1-2; 8 bases match TRBD1. V gave up 4 bases and J gave up 7 bases; unmatched junction bases: 8. The germline V gene encodes CDR1 LNHDA and CDR2 SQIVND (reference sequence). The CDR3 consists of 14 residues. CDR3 DNA: TGTGCCAGTAGTAACCAGGGGGCAATTGGTGGCTACACCTTC. This encodes CASSNQGAIGGYTF.

V is TRBV5-1 and J is TRBJ2-7, with TRBD1 matching 7 bases. The J segment lost 4 bases and the V segment lost 6 bases, leaving 1 base of the junction unmatched. The length of the CDR3 is 11 residues. CDR1 SGHRS and CDR2 YFSETQ come from the germline V gene. The CDR3 protein is CASTGGYEQYF. The CDR3 DNA reads as TGCGCCAGCACAGGGGGTTACGAGCAGTACTTC.

The V and J genes are TRBV7-8 and TRBJ1-1; D remains ambiguous. This CDR3 is built from 14 residues. The ends were cut back, 3 bases at V and 4 bases at J, with 12 bases in the middle. Germline V gene lookup returns CDR1 SGHVS and CDR2 FQNEAQ. This CDR3 reads CASSFGSFVTEAFF. CDR3 sequence (DNA): TGTGCCAGCAGCTTTGGCAGTTTTGTCACTGAAGCTTTCTTT.

J is TRBJ2-2 and V is TRBV19; 12 nucleotides agree with TRBD1. The CDR3 has 15 amino acids. Per the germline V gene, CDR1 is LNHDA and CDR2 is SQIVND (reference sequence). With V trimmed by 4 bases and J by 6 bases, 3 bases remained unmatched. Here the CDR3 reads CASSTGQGASGELFF. Written as DNA, the CDR3 is TGTGCCAGTAGTACGGGACAGGGGGCTTCCGGGGAGCTGTTTTTT.

The genes are TRBV5-4 and TRBJ2-5; unclear D gene. V lost 4 bases and J lost 0, with 10 bases in between. Germline CDR1 SGHNT, CDR2 YYREEE (reference sequence). CDR3 length equals 14 residues. The DNA for the CDR3 is TGTGCCAGCAGCCGAGAAGAGTACCAAGAGACCCAGTACTTC. It specifies CASSREEYQETQYF. Variable domain in full (rest from reference TRBV5-4 and TRBJ2-5): ETGVTQSPTHLIKTRGQQVTLRCSSQSGHNTVSWYQQALGQGPQFIFQYYREEENGRGNFPPRFSGLQFPNYSSELNVNALELDDSALYLCASSREEYQETQYFGPGTRLLVL.

This rearrangement joins TRBV9 to TRBJ2-7, with TRBD1 as a possible D gene (5 bases). V was cut by 2 bases and J by 2 bases, with 14 bases left in between. The length of the CDR3 is 15 residues. From germline, CDR1 is SGDLS and CDR2 YYNGEE. The CDR3 sequence: CASSVPAGSTYEQYF. The CDR3 region has the DNA TGTGCCAGCAGCGTTCCAGCAGGGTCCACCTACGAGCAGTACTTC.

V gene TRBV7-9 combines with J gene TRBJ2-7; 8 bases align to TRBD2. The V segment lost 5 bases and the J segment 0 bases; nucleotides outside the gene matches: 9. The CDR3 extends over 16 amino acids. CDR1 is SEHNR, CDR2 FQNEAQ, per germline (reference sequence). The CDR3: CASSAETSESSYEQYF. The CDR3 bases are TGTGCCAGCAGCGCTGAGACTAGCGAGAGCTCCTACGAGCAGTACTTC. Full variable domain (remainder filled in from reference TRBV7-9 and TRBJ2-7): DTGVSQNPRHKITKRGQNVTFRCDPISEHNRLYWYRQTLGQGPEFLTYFQNEAQLEKSRLLSDRFSAERPKGSFSTLEIQRTEQGDSAMYLCASSAETSESSYEQYFGPGTRLTVT.

The chain carries TRBV11-2 and TRBJ1-1; D is unclear. This CDR3 has 14 amino acids. Germline lookup yields CDR1 SGHAT and CDR2 FQNNGV. V was trimmed by 1 base and J by 7 bases, leaving 13 bases between them. The CDR3 loop is CASSLGRGAVEAFF. CDR3 DNA sequence: TGTGCCAGCAGCTTAGGCCGGGGAGCCGTTGAAGCTTTCTTT. Full variable domain (outside the CDR3, taken from reference TRBV11-2 and TRBJ1-1): EAGVAQSPRYKIIEKRQSVAFWCNPISGHATLYWYQQILGQGPKLLIQFQNNGVVDDSQLPKDRFSAERLKGVDSTLKIQPAKLEDSAVYLCASSLGRGAVEAFFGQGTRLTVV.

The rearrangement joins TRBV6-5 to TRBJ1-2; no clear D gene. CDR1 MNHEY and CDR2 SVGAGI come from the germline V gene. This CDR3 has 14 residues. Trimming took off 7 bases at V and 6 bases at J, with 18 bases between the two ends. CDR3 DNA sequence: TGTGCCAGCACCAGTAGCTTCATAGTCGATGGCTACACCTTC. This codes for CASTSSFIVDGYTF.

There are a few counts of this clone. The CDR3 here is CASSLLGQAGGTQYF. CDR3 DNA: TGTGCCAGCAGTTTACTCGGACAGGCTGGGGGGACCCAGTACTTC. The chain recombines TRBV27 with TRBJ2-5; 7 bases are shared with TRBD1. The CDR3 totals 15 residues. V was pared by 2 bases and J by 7 bases, with 10 bases of the junction left unmatched. Germline CDR1 and CDR2: MNHEY and SMNVEV (reference sequence).

The chain carries TRBV6-5 and TRBJ2-5; D is ambiguous. The V gene's germline CDR1 is MNHEY and CDR2 SVGAGI. Between the trimmed V and J ends, which lost 5 bases and 4 bases, there was a span of 17 bases. This CDR3 has 15 amino acids. The CDR3 is CASSLQTGDGETQYF. The CDR3 DNA follows: TGTGCCAGCAGTCTCCAGACTGGAGACGGAGAGACCCAGTACTTC.